This T cell receptor beta chain was sequenced during a study of T-cell reconstitution after alpha-beta-depleted transplantation in children. This clonotype was picked up a small number of times. This CDR3 region has 15 residues. The V and J ends lost 0 bases and 3 bases, in that order; junction bases with no gene match: 4. Germline V gene sequence: CDR1 MNHEY, CDR2 SVGAGI. Unique molecular identifiers were incorporated when the TCRbeta library was constructed. Each CDR3 protein is one row after TCRdb ran MiXCR on the PCR reads. The sample lists over 550,000 distinct CDR3 sequences; about 10% were seen once.

The chain combines TRBV6-5 with TRBJ2-5, with 7 bases fitting TRBD1. This TCR was sampled from a human donor who donated a stem cell graft to a child with acute myeloid leukemia. The source material was PBMCs from the stem cell graft donor, sampled from the stem cell graft. CDR3 protein: CASSYSVTGKETQYF. CDR3 sequence (DNA): TGTGCCAGCAGTTACTCGGTGACAGGGAAAGAGACCCAGTACTTC.